One and the same sample provided the 4 T cell receptor beta chains below, sequenced in a study of post-analysis software for immune sequencing data (dated by TCRdb to between 2014 and 2017). Study-wide findings and limitations: Significantly higher frequencies in patients than in controls were found for roughly 5 TRBV segments, including TRBV5-6, TRBV5-1 and TRBV20-1.

These receptors' targets are unknown. The method behind the library was PCR. The reads were generated on an Illumina HiSeq 2500. Unique molecular identifiers were incorporated into TCR beta cDNA libraries to reduce PCR and sequencing biases. TCRdb cleaned the public reads at Q25 with fastp, built clones with MiXCR and kept in-frame beta chains. Rows with one shared CDR3 protein collapse into an entry with the most common genes and DNA. Recorded for this sample are hundreds of thousands of distinct CDR3 sequences; 55% to 70% of them occurred a single time. Approximately 11% of the sample lies in the top ten. Sample: blood. All receptors derive from a girl aged 2 to 9 with multiple sclerosis.

The gene calls are TRBV10-3 and TRBJ2-1; 10 bases agree with TRBD2. The CDR3 is made up of 16 amino acids. The germline V gene has CDR1 ENHRY and CDR2 SYGVKD. After removal of 0 bases from V and 8 bases from J, the junction contained 7 bases not matched to a gene. The DNA of the CDR3 is TGTGCCATCAGTGAGTCGCGAAGCGGGGGGGCCTATGAGCAGTTCTTC. The encoded protein is CAISESRSGGAYEQFF.

In its sample, this clonotype was seen a few times. The V gene is TRBV12-3 or TRBV12-4, the J gene TRBJ2-5; 10 bases map to TRBD2. The CDR3 sequence is 14 residues long. With 5 bases clipped from V and 5 bases from J, the junction kept 5 bases outside the gene matches. CDR3 DNA sequence: TGTGCCAGCAGTCCCCTAGCGGGAGATGAGACCCAGTACTTC. Translation gives CASSPLAGDETQYF.

This rearrangement joins TRBV11-2 to TRBJ2-5; D not certain. CDR1 is SGHAT and CDR2 is FQNNGV in the germline V gene. Trimming removed 5 bases at V and 1 base at J, with 20 bases between. CDR3 length: 17 residues. CDR3 sequence reads: CASSHSLGTTTQETQYF. CDR3 in DNA: TGTGCCAGCAGCCACTCCCTAGGAACTACAACCCAAGAGACCCAGTACTTC.

This clonotype was detected a few times. The V and J genes are TRBV27 and TRBJ1-2; D gene unclear. The length of the CDR3 is 13 residues. Germline V gene sequence: CDR1 MNHEY, CDR2 SMNVEV (reference sequence). V gave up 4 bases and J gave up 4 bases, with 10 bases separating them. This CDR3 is CASSSEGAYGYTF. The CDR3, as DNA: TGTGCCAGCAGTTCTGAGGGAGCCTATGGCTACACCTTC.